These 32 T cell receptor beta chains share one sample of origin, sequenced in a study of blood T cell repertoires in COVID-19. The method was immunoSEQ multiplex PCR; TCRdb's version includes in-frame clones alone and lacks a portion of them. This table holds about 130,000 clones, around 80% found once. Material: peripheral blood. The receptors originated from a human donor in a cohort sampled during active COVID-19.

The DNA for the CDR3 is TGTGCCAGCAGCTTTCCGGGATATCGCGAGCAGTACTTC. Residues: CASSFPGYREQYF. This chain links TRBV7-9 with TRBJ2-7; maybe TRBD2 (5 bases). CDR1 SEHNR and CDR2 FQNEAQ come from the germline V gene (reference sequence). V lost 3 bases to trimming and J lost 6 bases, with 12 bases between them. This CDR3 has 13 residues.

The chain joins TRBV19 to TRBJ2-7; D is possibly TRBD1 (5 bases). The V end was cut by 5 bases, the J end by 3 bases, with 11 bases between. CDR3 length: 13 residues. Germline V gene data show CDR1 as LNHDA and CDR2 as SQIVND (reference sequence). DNA of the CDR3: TGTGCCAGTAGTGCCTTTCAGGGCTACGAGCAGTACTTC. This codes for CASSAFQGYEQYF.

V is TRBV18 and J is TRBJ1-3; D gene uncertain. The CDR3 spans 17 residues. Germline V CDR1 and CDR2: KGHSH, LQKENI. V was trimmed by 6 bases and J by 0 bases, leaving 18 bases between them. The CDR3 DNA reads TGTGCCAGCTCCCCGAGGGTCGACCGTAGCTCTGGAAACACCATATATTTT. It translates to CASSPRVDRSSGNTIYF.

In this sample, this clone turned up once. The chain employs TRBV7-9 and TRBJ2-4, with TRBD1 identical over 9 bases. The CDR3 length is 14 residues. CDR1 SEHNR and CDR2 FQNEAQ come from the germline V gene (reference sequence). After removal of 5 bases from V and 6 bases from J, the junction contained 5 bases not matched to a gene. The CDR3 coding sequence is TGTGCCAGCAGCCAGAAGACAGGGGGAAACATTCAGTACTTC. Protein product: CASSQKTGGNIQYF.

V and J are TRBV19 and TRBJ1-6, with 7 bases aligning to TRBD1. Germline V gene data show CDR1 as LNHDA and CDR2 as SQIVND (reference sequence). This CDR3 comprises 18 residues. V dropped 3 bases and J dropped 0; count of bases not matched to a gene: 8. CDR3 DNA sequence: TGTGCCAGTAGTATCCACCACCGACAGGGCTCCTATAATTCACCCCTCCACTTT. This sequence encodes CASSIHHRQGSYNSPLHF.

V and J are TRBV3-1 (or the pseudogene TRBV3-2) and TRBJ2-3, with D perhaps TRBD2 (6 bases). V dropped 4 bases and J dropped 0 bases, with 11 bases sitting between them. The V gene's germline CDR1 is LGHDT and CDR2 YNNKEL (reference sequence). The CDR3 has 15 amino acids. CDR3 region: CASSPEGMSTDTQYF. For the CDR3, the DNA is TGTGCCAGCAGCCCGGAGGGGATGAGCACAGATACGCAGTATTTT.

This clone was detected a few times. The chain carries TRBV9 and TRBJ2-2; D unresolved. CDR3 size: 15 residues. Per germline, CDR1 SGDLS and CDR2 YYNGEE. V was pared by 3 bases and J by 2 bases, with 11 bases between. The CDR3 DNA reads TGTGCCAGCAGCGGTCGACTTACTAACACCGGGGAGCTGTTTTTT. It yields the protein CASSGRLTNTGELFF. Full variable domain (rest looked up from reference TRBV9 and TRBJ2-2): DSGVTQTPKHLITATGQRVTLRCSPRSGDLSVYWYQQSLDQGLQFLIQYYNGEERAKGNILERFSAQQFPDLHSELNLSSLELGDSALYFCASSGRLTNTGELFFGEGSRLTVL.

The chain is built from TRBV15 and TRBJ1-1, with TRBD1 as a possible D gene (5 bases). V was clipped by 0 bases and J by 7 bases, with 9 bases between them. This CDR3 spans 13 amino acids. CDR1 LNHNV and CDR2 YYDKDF come from the germline V gene (reference sequence). The CDR3 DNA reads TGTGCCACCAGCAGAGACGGGGGGGGTGAAGCTTTCTTT. This codes for CATSRDGGGEAFF.

The chain uses TRBV15 and TRBJ1-1; 10 bases agree with TRBD1. This CDR3 spans 16 amino acids. The germline CDR1 and CDR2 sequences are LNHNV and YYDKDF (reference sequence). After removal of 5 bases from V and 3 bases from J, the junction contained 9 bases not matched to a gene. CDR3 sequence reads: CATSPGDRGSYTEAFF. CDR3 nucleotides: TGTGCCACCAGCCCCGGGGACAGGGGATCGTACACTGAAGCTTTCTTT.

The V and J genes are TRBV2 and TRBJ2-7, with unresolved D. V lost 5 bases and J lost 3, with 11 bases in between. Germline CDR1 reads SNHLY; CDR2 reads FYNNEI. The CDR3 spans 13 residues. DNA for the CDR3: TGTGCCAGCAGTCTAGGCCCCTACTACGAGCAGTACTTC. Protein product: CASSLGPYYEQYF.

In its sample, this clone was seen once. This sequence joins TRBV28 and TRBJ2-7, with TRBD2 as a possible D gene (5 bases). The length of the CDR3 is 13 residues. V lost 3 bases and J lost 2, with 8 bases in between. Germline V gene data show CDR1 as MDHEN and CDR2 as SYDVKM. This chain's CDR3 is CASSLPGTYEQYF. The CDR3 DNA sequence: TGTGCCAGCAGTTTGCCGGGGACCTACGAGCAGTACTTC.

This clone appeared a single time. Other nucleotide sequences in the sample specify the same CDR3. The CDR3 DNA is TGCGCCAGCAGCTTGGCGGCAGGGGCTGGGGAGCAGTACTTC. Translation gives CASSLAAGAGEQYF. V usage is TRBV5-1 and J usage is TRBJ2-7, with D possibly being TRBD1 (6 bases). Germline lookup yields CDR1 SGHRS and CDR2 YFSETQ. Trimming removed 0 bases from V and 7 bases from J, with 14 bases in between. The CDR3 is 14 amino acids.

This chain links TRBV25-1 with TRBJ1-1; 9 nucleotides align to TRBD1. Germline-derived CDR1 and CDR2 are MGHDK and SYGVNS. V lost 3 bases and J lost 9; bases outside the gene matches: 2. The CDR3 runs 12 residues. CDR3 in DNA: TGTGCCAGCAGTGAGGACAGGGGCAAAGCTTTCTTT. Translated: CASSEDRGKAFF.

The gene calls are TRBV6-5 and TRBJ1-2, with 7 bases that match TRBD1. The germline CDR1 and CDR2 sequences are MNHEY and SVGAGI. The CDR3 extends over 15 amino acids. V shed 6 bases and J 4 bases; nucleotides not matched to a gene: 11. CDR3 in amino acids: CASRATGTVPYGYTF. In nucleotides, the CDR3 is TGTGCCAGCAGAGCGACCGGGACAGTACCCTATGGCTACACCTTC.

In this sample, this clone turned up a few times. The chain recombines TRBV12-3 or TRBV12-4 with TRBJ2-3; perhaps TRBD1 as D (5 bases). V was pared by 6 bases and J by 4 bases, with 8 bases between. CDR3 length: 12 residues. The CDR3 bases are TGTGCCAGCAGAGGGGCAGCAGATACGCAGTATTTT. Translated: CASRGAADTQYF.

This chain joins TRBV2 and TRBJ2-5, with 8 bases lining up with TRBD1. The CDR3 contains 15 residues. Germline V gives CDR1 SNHLY, CDR2 FYNNEI. V dropped 6 bases and J dropped 5; count of bases not matched to a gene: 11. CDR3 region: CASSAATGGQETQYF. DNA of the CDR3: TGTGCCAGCAGCGCCGCAACAGGGGGGCAGGAGACCCAGTACTTC.

The chain links TRBV28 to TRBJ1-1; TRBD1 aligns across 7 bases. The CDR3 consists of 16 residues. In germline, CDR1 is MDHEN, CDR2 SYDVKM. Unmatched junction bases numbered 15, after V lost 6 bases and J lost 5 bases. This CDR3 reads CASSPSTGQIMTEAFF. CDR3 coding DNA: TGTGCCAGCAGCCCCTCGACAGGGCAAATTATGACTGAAGCTTTCTTT.

This clone was recorded a few times. The chain links TRBV10-3 to TRBJ2-7, with TRBD1 matching over 8 bases. Germline loops: CDR1 ENHRY, CDR2 SYGVKD. With V trimmed by 10 bases and J by 7 bases, 18 bases remained unmatched. The CDR3 is 15 amino acids. The CDR3 here is CATRERTGMSGEQYF. The CDR3 coding sequence is TGTGCCACCCGCGAGAGGACAGGGATGTCGGGAGAGCAGTACTTC.

V is TRBV30 and J is TRBJ1-1; D ambiguous. This CDR3 is 12 amino acids long. CDR1 and CDR2 (germline): GTSNPN, SVGIG (reference sequence). Trimming stripped 1 base from V and 4 bases from J, with 7 bases between. CDR3 loop: CAWSDAATEAFF. For the CDR3, the DNA is TGTGCCTGGAGTGACGCGGCCACTGAAGCTTTCTTT.

The chain has TRBV4-1 and TRBJ1-2; D is perhaps TRBD1 (6 bases). The germline V and J ends were trimmed by 1 base and 4 bases, with 13 bases remaining between them. CDR3 size: 15 residues. CDR1 and CDR2 (germline): MGHRA, YSYEKL. CDR3 nucleotides: TGCGCCAGCAGCCAAGCGGCGATAGGGGGCTATGGCTACACCTTC. Protein sequence: CASSQAAIGGYGYTF.

The chain joins TRBV4-1 to TRBJ2-3; 7 bases are shared with TRBD1. Germline CDR1 is MGHRA and CDR2 is YSYEKL. This CDR3 is built from 14 residues. The V gene end was trimmed by 8 bases and the J gene end by 1 base; junction bases not matched to a gene: 6. The CDR3 spells CASAGTVGTDTQYF. The CDR3 bases are TGCGCCAGCGCCGGGACAGTGGGCACAGATACGCAGTATTTT.

The chain combines TRBV21-1 with TRBJ1-1; TRBD1 reflects the table's D call only, with no check against the DNA. TRBV21-1 is assigned pseudogene status. This CDR3 comprises 14 residues. The CDR3 DNA reads as TGTGCCAGCAGCGCGCCAGGGGTGAACACTGAAGCTTTCTTT. Translating it yields CASSAPGVNTEAFF.

CDR3 bases: TGTGCCAGCAGCTACAGGATCGAGCAGTACTTC. This encodes CASSYRIEQYF. This chain links TRBV28 with TRBJ2-7; TRBD1 is a possible D gene (5 bases). This CDR3 region has 11 residues. In germline, CDR1 is MDHEN, CDR2 SYDVKM. Trimming took 6 bases from V and 6 from J, leaving 9 bases between them.

This chain uses TRBV11-2 with TRBJ2-7; a possible D gene is TRBD1 (8 bases). With 5 bases removed from V and 7 bases from J, the gap between germline ends came to 15 bases. The CDR3 has 13 residues. The germline CDR1 and CDR2 sequences are SGHAT and FQNNGV. The CDR3 sequence: CASSQGQGGEQYF. DNA of the CDR3: TGTGCCAGCAGCCAAGGACAGGGAGGGGAGCAGTACTTC. The complete variable domain, with remaining parts taken from reference TRBV11-2 and TRBJ2-7, reads EAGVAQSPRYKIIEKRQSVAFWCNPISGHATLYWYQQILGQGPKLLIQFQNNGVVDDSQLPKDRFSAERLKGVDSTLKIQPAKLEDSAVYLCASSQGQGGEQYFGPGTRLTVT.

Written as DNA, the CDR3 is TGTGCCAGCAGTGACCCATTCAGATTGACAGGAGCCTACACCGGGGAGCTGTTTTTT. Protein: CASSDPFRLTGAYTGELFF. The rearrangement uses TRBV6-1 and TRBJ2-2; D is perhaps TRBD1 (6 bases). Germline V CDR1 and CDR2: MNHNS, SASEGT. Trimming left V 3 bases short and J 3 bases short, with 23 bases between. This CDR3 region has 19 residues.

The chain recombines TRBV5-1 with TRBJ2-7; 9 nucleotides agree with TRBD1. The germline V gene encodes CDR1 SGHRS and CDR2 YFSETQ. V dropped 3 bases and J dropped 0; count of bases not matched to a gene: 16. This CDR3 comprises 19 residues. The CDR3 here is CASSSRVENRGRLSYEQYF. CDR3 nucleotides: TGCGCCAGCAGCTCGAGGGTAGAAAACAGGGGGCGACTCTCCTACGAGCAGTACTTC.

The chain carries TRBV6-5 and TRBJ1-5; D uncertain. V lost 2 bases to trimming and J lost 4 bases, with 6 bases between them. Germline V gene sequence: CDR1 MNHEY, CDR2 SVGAGI. This CDR3 comprises 13 residues. The CDR3 bases are TGTGCCAGCAGTTACGCGGGTAATCAGCCCCAGCATTTT. Translating gives CASSYAGNQPQHF.

The chain is built from TRBV11-3 and TRBJ2-3; maybe TRBD2 (5 bases). The CDR3 consists of 13 residues. V shed 5 bases and J shed 6 bases, with 12 bases lying between them. Germline V CDR1 and CDR2: SGHNT, YENEEA. For the CDR3, the DNA is TGTGCCAGCAGCACAGTACTAGGGGATACGCAGTATTTT. Its protein product is CASSTVLGDTQYF.

The chain joins TRBV7-9 to TRBJ1-4; D not certain. Germline lookup yields CDR1 SEHNR and CDR2 FQNEAQ (reference sequence). This CDR3 region has 16 residues. The germline V and J ends were trimmed by 7 bases and 4 bases, with 19 bases remaining between them. The CDR3 loop reads CASNPTRGIGNEKLFF. The CDR3 coding sequence is TGTGCCAGCAACCCTACCCGGGGAATTGGTAATGAAAAACTGTTTTTT. Filled out from reference TRBV7-9 and TRBJ1-4, the complete variable domain reads DTGVSQNPRHKITKRGQNVTFRCDPISEHNRLYWYRQTLGQGPEFLTYFQNEAQLEKSRLLSDRFSAERPKGSFSTLEIQRTEQGDSAMYLCASNPTRGIGNEKLFFGSGTQLSVL.

By share, this clone counts as medium-sized. The sample carries other DNA sequences with the same CDR3. The chain is built from TRBV5-6 and TRBJ1-4; 8 bases line up with TRBD1. This CDR3 is 15 amino acids long. The germline V gene encodes CDR1 SGHDT and CDR2 YYEEEE. Trimming took 2 bases from V and 6 from J; bases not matched to a gene: 6. The CDR3 bases are TGTGCCAGCAGCTTAGGATGGACAGGGCATGAAAAACTGTTTTTT. Its protein product is CASSLGWTGHEKLFF. The variable domain in full, with the rest retrieved from reference TRBV5-6 and TRBJ1-4, is DAGVTQSPTHLIKTRGQQVTLRCSPKSGHDTVSWYQQALGQGPQFIFQYYEEEERQRGNFPDRFSGHQFPNYSSELNVNALLLGDSALYLCASSLGWTGHEKLFFGSGTQLSVL.

The chain uses TRBV29-1 and TRBJ2-6; 11 bases are a match to TRBD1. Per the germline V gene, CDR1 is SQVTM and CDR2 is ANQGSEA. Germline trimming cut 4 bases from V and 4 bases from J; bases unmatched to any gene: 6. This CDR3 is 16 amino acids long. CDR3 protein: CSVVGQGATGANVLTF. Written as DNA, the CDR3 is TGCAGCGTTGTCGGACAGGGGGCGACAGGGGCCAACGTCCTGACTTTC.

This clone came up a few times. The chain employs TRBV2 and TRBJ2-6, with D possibly matching TRBD2 (6 bases). The CDR3 spans 15 residues. The germline V gene encodes CDR1 SNHLY and CDR2 FYNNEI. Trimming shortened V by 6 bases and J by 0 bases, and 9 bases separated the two germline ends. The CDR3 nucleotides are TGTGCCAGCAGGGCCGGGAGCTCTGGGGCCAACGTCCTGACTTTC. Translating gives CASRAGSSGANVLTF.